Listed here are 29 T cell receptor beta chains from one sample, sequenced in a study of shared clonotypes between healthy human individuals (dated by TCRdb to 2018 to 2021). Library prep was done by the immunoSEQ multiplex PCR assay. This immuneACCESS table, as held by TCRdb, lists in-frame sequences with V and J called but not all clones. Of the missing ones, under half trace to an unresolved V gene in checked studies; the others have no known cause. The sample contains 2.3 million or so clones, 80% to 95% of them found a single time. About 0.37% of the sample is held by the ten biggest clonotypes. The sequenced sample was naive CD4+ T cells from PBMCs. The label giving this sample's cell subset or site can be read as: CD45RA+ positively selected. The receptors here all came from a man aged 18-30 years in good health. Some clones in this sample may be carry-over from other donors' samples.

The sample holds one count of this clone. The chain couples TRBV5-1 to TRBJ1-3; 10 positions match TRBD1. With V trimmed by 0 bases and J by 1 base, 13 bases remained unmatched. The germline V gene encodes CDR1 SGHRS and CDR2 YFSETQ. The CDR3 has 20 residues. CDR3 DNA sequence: TGCGCCAGCAGCTTGGGGTCCGGGGACAGGGGCCGCTATTCTGGAAACACCATATATTTT. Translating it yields CASSLGSGDRGRYSGNTIYF.

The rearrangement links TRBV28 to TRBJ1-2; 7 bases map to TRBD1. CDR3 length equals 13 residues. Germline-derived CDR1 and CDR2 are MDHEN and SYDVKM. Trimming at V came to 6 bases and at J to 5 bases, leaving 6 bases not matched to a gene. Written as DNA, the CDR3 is TGTGCCAGCAGGGGGGACAGAAATTATGGCTACACCTTC. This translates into CASRGDRNYGYTF.

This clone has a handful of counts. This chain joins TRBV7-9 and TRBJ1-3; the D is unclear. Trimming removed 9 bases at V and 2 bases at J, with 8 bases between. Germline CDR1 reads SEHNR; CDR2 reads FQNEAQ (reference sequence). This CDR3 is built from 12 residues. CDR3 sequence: CARTGTGNTIYF. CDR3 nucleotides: TGTGCCAGGACGGGAACTGGAAACACCATATATTTT.

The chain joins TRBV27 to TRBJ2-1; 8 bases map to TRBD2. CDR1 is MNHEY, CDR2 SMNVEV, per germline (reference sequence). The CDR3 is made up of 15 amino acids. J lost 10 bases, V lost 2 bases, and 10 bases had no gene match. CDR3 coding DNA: TGTGCCAGCAGTTTAAGACTAGCGAGAGGGTGGGAGCAGTTCTTC. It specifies CASSLRLARGWEQFF.

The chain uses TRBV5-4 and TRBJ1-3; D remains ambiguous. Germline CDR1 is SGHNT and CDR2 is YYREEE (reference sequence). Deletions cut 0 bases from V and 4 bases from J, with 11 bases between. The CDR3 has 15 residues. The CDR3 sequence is CASSLEPGRGNTIYF. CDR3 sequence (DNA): TGTGCCAGCAGCTTGGAGCCCGGGCGAGGAAACACCATATATTTT.

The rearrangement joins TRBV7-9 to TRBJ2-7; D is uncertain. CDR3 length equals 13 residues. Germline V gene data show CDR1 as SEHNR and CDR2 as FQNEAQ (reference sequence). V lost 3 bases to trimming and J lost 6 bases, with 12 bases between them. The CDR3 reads CASSLRDTREQYF. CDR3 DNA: TGTGCCAGCAGCTTGAGAGACACCCGCGAGCAGTACTTC. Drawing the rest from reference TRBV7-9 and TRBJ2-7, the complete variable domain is DTGVSQNPRHKITKRGQNVTFRCDPISEHNRLYWYRQTLGQGPEFLTYFQNEAQLEKSRLLSDRFSAERPKGSFSTLEIQRTEQGDSAMYLCASSLRDTREQYFGPGTRLTVT.

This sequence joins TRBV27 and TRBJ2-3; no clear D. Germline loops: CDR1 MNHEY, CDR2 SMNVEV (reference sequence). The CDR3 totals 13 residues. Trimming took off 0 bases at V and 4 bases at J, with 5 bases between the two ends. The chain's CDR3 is CASSLSPADTQYF. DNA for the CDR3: TGTGCCAGCAGTTTATCGCCCGCAGATACGCAGTATTTT.

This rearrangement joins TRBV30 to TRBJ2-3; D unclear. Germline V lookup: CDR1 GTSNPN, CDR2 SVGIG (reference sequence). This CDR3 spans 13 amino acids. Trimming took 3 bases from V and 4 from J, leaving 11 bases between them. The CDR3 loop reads CAWSVSVADTQYF. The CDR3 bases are TGTGCCTGGAGCGTCTCTGTGGCAGATACGCAGTATTTT.

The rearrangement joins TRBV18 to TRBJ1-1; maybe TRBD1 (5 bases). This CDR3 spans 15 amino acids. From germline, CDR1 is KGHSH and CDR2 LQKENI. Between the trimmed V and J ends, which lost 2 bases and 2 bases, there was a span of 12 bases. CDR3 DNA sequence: TGTGCCAGCTCACCAATCCGGGACCCCAACACTGAAGCTTTCTTT. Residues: CASSPIRDPNTEAFF.

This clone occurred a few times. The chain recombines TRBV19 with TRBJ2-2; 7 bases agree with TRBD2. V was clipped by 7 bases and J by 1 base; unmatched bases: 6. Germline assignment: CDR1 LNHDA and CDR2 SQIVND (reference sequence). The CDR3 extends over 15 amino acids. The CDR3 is CASKSGTENTGELFF. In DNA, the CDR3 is TGTGCCAGTAAGAGCGGGACGGAGAACACCGGGGAGCTGTTTTTT.

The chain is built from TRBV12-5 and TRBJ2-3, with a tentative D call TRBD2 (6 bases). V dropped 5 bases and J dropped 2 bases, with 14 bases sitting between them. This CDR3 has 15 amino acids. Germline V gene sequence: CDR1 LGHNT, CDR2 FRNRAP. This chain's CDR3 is CASGPGTSFTDTQYF. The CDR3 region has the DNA TGTGCTAGTGGTCCCGGGACTTCCTTCACAGATACGCAGTATTTT. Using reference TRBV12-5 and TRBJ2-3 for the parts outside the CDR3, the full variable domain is DARVTQTPRHKVTEMGQEVTMRCQPILGHNTVFWYRQTMMQGLELLAYFRNRAPLDDSGMPKDRFSAEMPDATLATLKIQPSEPRDSAVYFCASGPGTSFTDTQYFGPGTRLTVL.

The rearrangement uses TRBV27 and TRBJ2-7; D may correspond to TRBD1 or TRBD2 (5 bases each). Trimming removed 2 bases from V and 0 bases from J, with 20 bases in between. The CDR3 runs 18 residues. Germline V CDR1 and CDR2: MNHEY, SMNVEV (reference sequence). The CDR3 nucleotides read TGTGCCAGCAGTTTAGAGGGACGGCCTCTAAGGGGCTCCTACGAGCAGTACTTC. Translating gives CASSLEGRPLRGSYEQYF.

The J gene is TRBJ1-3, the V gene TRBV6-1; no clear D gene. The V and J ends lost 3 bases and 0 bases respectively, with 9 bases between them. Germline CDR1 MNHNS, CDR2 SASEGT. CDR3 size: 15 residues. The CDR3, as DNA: TGTGCCAGCAGTGAGAGTTGGTTCTCTGGAAACACCATATATTTT. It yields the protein CASSESWFSGNTIYF.

The CDR3, as DNA: TGCGCCAGCAGCCAGTACCTGACAGGGACCGGGCCCGCGGGGGGCTACACCTTC. Its protein product is CASSQYLTGTGPAGGYTF. The rearrangement links TRBV4-1 to TRBJ1-2, with 7 bases fitting TRBD1. In germline, CDR1 is MGHRA, CDR2 YSYEKL. The CDR3 has 18 amino acids. Germline trimming cut 3 bases from V and 8 bases from J; bases unmatched to any gene: 21.

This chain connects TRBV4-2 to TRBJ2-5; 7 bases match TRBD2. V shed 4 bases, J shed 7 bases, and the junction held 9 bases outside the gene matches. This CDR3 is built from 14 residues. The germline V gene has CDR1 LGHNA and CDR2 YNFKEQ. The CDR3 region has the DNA TGTGCCAGCAGCCCCGGACTAGGCGAGGGGACCCAGTACTTC. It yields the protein CASSPGLGEGTQYF.

The CDR3, as DNA: TGTGCCAGCAGCCAAGGTCATCTCTCGGTCGGAAACTATGGCTACACCTTC. Its translation is CASSQGHLSVGNYGYTF. The chain employs TRBV4-2 and TRBJ1-2; no reliable D call. Trimming removed 1 base at V and 2 bases at J, with 17 bases between. The CDR3 covers 17 residues. CDR1 and CDR2 from the germline V gene are LGHNA and YNFKEQ.

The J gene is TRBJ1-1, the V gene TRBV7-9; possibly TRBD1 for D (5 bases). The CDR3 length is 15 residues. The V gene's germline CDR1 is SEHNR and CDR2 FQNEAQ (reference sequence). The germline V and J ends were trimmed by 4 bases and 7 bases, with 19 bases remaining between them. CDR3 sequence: CASSSQTATFLEAFF. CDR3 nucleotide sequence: TGTGCCAGCAGCTCTCAGACAGCGACCTTTCTTGAAGCTTTCTTT.

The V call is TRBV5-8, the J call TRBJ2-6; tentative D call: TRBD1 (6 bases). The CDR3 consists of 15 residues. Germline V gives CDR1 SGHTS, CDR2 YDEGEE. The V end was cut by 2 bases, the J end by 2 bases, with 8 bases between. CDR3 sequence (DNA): TGTGCCAGCAGCTTCCCAGGGGCTGGGGCCAACGTCCTGACTTTC. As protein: CASSFPGAGANVLTF.

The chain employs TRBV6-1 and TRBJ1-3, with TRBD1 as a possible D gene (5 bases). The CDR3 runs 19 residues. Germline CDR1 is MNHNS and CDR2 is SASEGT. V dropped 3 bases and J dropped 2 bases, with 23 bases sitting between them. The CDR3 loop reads CASSDTGGARRSAGNTIYF. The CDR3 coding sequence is TGTGCCAGCAGTGATACAGGTGGGGCCAGACGCTCGGCTGGAAACACCATATATTTT.

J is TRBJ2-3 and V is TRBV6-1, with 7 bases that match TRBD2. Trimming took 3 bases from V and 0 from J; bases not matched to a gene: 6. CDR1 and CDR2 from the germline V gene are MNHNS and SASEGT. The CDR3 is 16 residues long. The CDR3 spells CASSEALAASTDTQYF. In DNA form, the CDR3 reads TGTGCCAGCAGTGAGGCCCTAGCGGCTAGCACAGATACGCAGTATTTT.

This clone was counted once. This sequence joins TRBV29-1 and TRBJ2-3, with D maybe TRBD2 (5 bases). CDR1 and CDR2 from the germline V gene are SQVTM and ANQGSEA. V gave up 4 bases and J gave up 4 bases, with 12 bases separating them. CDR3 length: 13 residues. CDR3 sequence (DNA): TGCAGCGTTGTCCCCGGGAACTCAGATACGCAGTATTTT. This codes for CSVVPGNSDTQYF.

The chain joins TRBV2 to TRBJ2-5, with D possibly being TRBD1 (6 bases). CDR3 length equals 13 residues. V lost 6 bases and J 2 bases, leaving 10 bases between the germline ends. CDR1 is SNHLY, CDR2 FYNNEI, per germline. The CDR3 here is CASSNRAQETQYF. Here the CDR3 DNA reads TGTGCCAGCAGCAACAGGGCTCAAGAGACCCAGTACTTC.

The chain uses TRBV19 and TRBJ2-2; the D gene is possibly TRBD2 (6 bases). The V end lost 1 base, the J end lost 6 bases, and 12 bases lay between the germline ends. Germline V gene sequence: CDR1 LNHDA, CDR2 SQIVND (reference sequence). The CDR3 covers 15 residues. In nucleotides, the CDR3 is TGTGCCAGTAGTATAGCCTCACTAGCCGCCGGGGAGCTGTTTTTT. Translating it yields CASSIASLAAGELFF. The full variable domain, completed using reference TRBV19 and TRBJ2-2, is DGGITQSPKYLFRKEGQNVTLSCEQNLNHDAMYWYRQDPGQGLRLIYYSQIVNDFQKGDIAEGYSVSREKKESFPLTVTSAQKNPTAFYLCASSIASLAAGELFFGEGSRLTVL.

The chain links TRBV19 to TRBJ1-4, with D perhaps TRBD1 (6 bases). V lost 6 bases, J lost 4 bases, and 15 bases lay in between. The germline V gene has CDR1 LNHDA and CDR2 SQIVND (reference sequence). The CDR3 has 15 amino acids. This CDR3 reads CASRPRGGYNEKLFF. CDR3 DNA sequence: TGTGCCAGTAGACCGAGGGGGGGATATAATGAAAAACTGTTTTTT.

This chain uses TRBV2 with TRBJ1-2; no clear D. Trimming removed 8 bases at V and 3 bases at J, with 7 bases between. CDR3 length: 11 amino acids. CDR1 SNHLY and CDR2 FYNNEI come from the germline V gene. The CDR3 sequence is CASGEDYGYTF. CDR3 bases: TGTGCCAGCGGGGAAGACTATGGCTACACCTTC.

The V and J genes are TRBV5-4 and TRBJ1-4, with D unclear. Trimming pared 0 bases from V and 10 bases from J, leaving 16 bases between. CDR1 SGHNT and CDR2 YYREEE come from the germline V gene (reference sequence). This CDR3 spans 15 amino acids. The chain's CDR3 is CASSLETPPGGKLFF. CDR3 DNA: TGTGCCAGCAGCTTGGAGACCCCTCCAGGAGGAAAACTGTTTTTT.

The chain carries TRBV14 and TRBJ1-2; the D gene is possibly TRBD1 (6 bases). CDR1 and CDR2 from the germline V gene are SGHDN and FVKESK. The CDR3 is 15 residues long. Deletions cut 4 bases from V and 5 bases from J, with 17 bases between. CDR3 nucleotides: TGTGCCAGCAGCCTACTGGGACAACCGTTGTATGGCTACACCTTC. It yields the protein CASSLLGQPLYGYTF.

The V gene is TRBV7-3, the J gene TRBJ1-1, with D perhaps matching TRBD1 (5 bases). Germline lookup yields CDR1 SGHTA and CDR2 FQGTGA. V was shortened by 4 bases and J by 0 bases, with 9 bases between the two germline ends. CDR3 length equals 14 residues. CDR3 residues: CASSWGKVNTEAFF. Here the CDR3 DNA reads TGTGCCAGCAGCTGGGGGAAGGTGAACACTGAAGCTTTCTTT.

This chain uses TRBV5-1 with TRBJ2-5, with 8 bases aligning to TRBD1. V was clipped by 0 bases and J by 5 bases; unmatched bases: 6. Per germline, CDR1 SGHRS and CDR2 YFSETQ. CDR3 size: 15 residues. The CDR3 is CASSLGTGIGETQYF. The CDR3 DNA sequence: TGCGCCAGCAGCTTGGGGACAGGGATCGGGGAGACCCAGTACTTC.